This note documents a single T cell receptor (beta chain) sequence. This sample was included in a study of naive and memory T cell subsets. V was clipped by 6 bases and J by 0 bases; unmatched bases: 3. The CDR3 spans 15 residues. Per the germline V gene, CDR1 is SEHNR and CDR2 is FQNEAQ (reference sequence). The beta constant-region primer was an equimolar mix of two oligonucleotides covering TRBC1 and TRBC2. The ligated cDNA underwent four PCR rounds using SP2 and nested alpha and beta constant-region primers. TCRdb passed the UMI-ligation and nested PCR reads through MiXCR, listing each CDR3 protein once. Of 20,000 to 25,000 distinct CDR3 sequences in the sample, roughly 9.1% are singletons; the top ten hold 20% to 25%.

The receptor comes from a human donor in good health. Sequences were obtained from central memory CD8+ T cells from blood. J is TRBJ2-3 and V is TRBV7-9, with 10 bases that match TRBD2. CDR3 nucleotide sequence: TGTGCCAGCAGTACTAGCGGGGTTAGCACAGATACGCAGTATTTT. Amino acid sequence: CASSTSGVSTDTQYF.